The next 19 T cell receptor beta chains were all read from a single sample in a study of CD8+ T cells in alopecia areata. Treatment meaning: oral pan-JAK inhibitor, 5-10 mg twice daily. cDNA prepared by RNA extraction and subsequent reverse transcription served as the template for sequencing. The repertoire was sequenced with immunoSEQ multiplex PCR; TCRdb's copy has only in-frame clones and lacks some. The table includes 95,000 to 150,000 clones, around 53% detected once. The sample in question was CD4+ T cells sorted from blood, obtained at week 4, from a patient treated with tofacitinib. These receptors were collected from a human donor with alopecia areata.

The gene calls are TRBV7-9 and TRBJ1-6; 10 positions agree with TRBD1. The CDR3 extends over 14 amino acids. V lost 4 bases and J lost 9; bases outside the gene matches: 3. The germline CDR1 and CDR2 sequences are SEHNR and FQNEAQ (reference sequence). CDR3 nucleotide sequence: TGTGCCAGCAGCTACGGACAGGGGGGTTCACCCCTCCACTTT. This sequence encodes CASSYGQGGSPLHF.

The chain employs TRBV29-1 and TRBJ2-2, with 7 bases aligning to TRBD1. V shed 1 base, J shed 1 base, and the junction held 12 bases outside the gene matches. The CDR3 extends over 18 amino acids. CDR1 is SQVTM and CDR2 is ANQGSEA in the germline V gene. The CDR3: CSVEVRGGQSLNTGELFF. The CDR3 DNA reads TGCAGCGTTGAAGTTCGAGGGGGACAGAGCCTGAACACCGGGGAGCTGTTTTTT.

The chain employs TRBV25-1 and TRBJ2-3; 10 nucleotides align to TRBD2. CDR3 length: 15 amino acids. Germline V gene sequence: CDR1 MGHDK, CDR2 SYGVNS. V lost 5 bases to trimming and J lost 3 bases; unmatched junction nucleotides: 5. CDR3 DNA sequence: TGTGCCAGCAGTTCCCGGACTAGCGGAACAGATACGCAGTATTTT. It is translated as CASSSRTSGTDTQYF.

V and J are TRBV30 and TRBJ2-3; no firm D call. Trimming took off 0 bases at V and 8 bases at J, with 12 bases between the two ends. The CDR3 length is 13 residues. Germline values: CDR1 GTSNPN, CDR2 SVGIG (reference sequence). CDR3 protein: CAWSVRLVGTQYF. CDR3 DNA sequence: TGTGCCTGGAGTGTACGCCTAGTCGGTACGCAGTATTTT.

About this clone: Within the sample, other DNA sequences also encode this same CDR3. This rearrangement joins TRBV30 to TRBJ2-3; D may be TRBD1 (5 bases). Germline CDR1 is GTSNPN and CDR2 is SVGIG (reference sequence). The V end was cut by 2 bases, the J end by 2 bases, with 8 bases between. This CDR3 comprises 13 residues. Written as DNA, the CDR3 is TGTGCCTGGAGTCCAGGGCACACAGATACGCAGTATTTT. Translation gives CAWSPGHTDTQYF. Full variable domain (outside the CDR3, taken from reference TRBV30 and TRBJ2-3): SQTIHQWPATLVQPVGSPLSLECTVEGTSNPNLYWYRQAAGRGLQLLFYSVGIGQISSEVPQNLSASRPQDRQFILSSKKLLLSDSGFYLCAWSPGHTDTQYFGPGTRLTVL.

This clone was detected only a few times. The CDR3 DNA is TGTGCCAGTAGTACCGGACAGTCCTATGGCTACACCTTC. Protein sequence: CASSTGQSYGYTF. The chain is built from TRBV19 and TRBJ1-2; possibly TRBD1 for D (6 bases). Trimming cost V 4 bases and J 4 bases, with 10 bases left between them. The CDR3 runs to 13 residues. Germline lookup yields CDR1 LNHDA and CDR2 SQIVND (reference sequence).

A few counts support this clone. The J gene is TRBJ2-7, the V gene TRBV7-2, with D perhaps matching TRBD2 (7 bases). The CDR3 length is 15 residues. Trimming took 2 bases from V and 2 from J, leaving 13 bases between them. Germline V gene sequence: CDR1 SGHTA, CDR2 FQGNSA. CDR3 protein: CASSLMRGQAYEQYF. The CDR3 bases are TGTGCCAGCAGCTTAATGCGGGGGCAAGCCTACGAGCAGTACTTC.

The chain has TRBV18 and TRBJ2-7, with a weak D call TRBD1 (6 bases). With 4 bases removed from V and 4 bases from J, the gap between germline ends came to 14 bases. The V gene's germline CDR1 is KGHSH and CDR2 LQKENI. The CDR3 contains 14 residues. CDR3 amino acids: CASSLGAQTYEQYF. CDR3 bases: TGTGCCAGCTCACTGGGGGCGCAGACTTACGAGCAGTACTTC.

The V gene is TRBV29-1, the J gene TRBJ1-1; weak D call: TRBD1 (5 bases). Germline CDR1 reads SQVTM; CDR2 reads ANQGSEA. This CDR3 is 10 amino acids long. Trimming pared 6 bases from V and 9 bases from J, leaving 11 bases between. In DNA form, the CDR3 reads TGCAGCGTAGGCGCGGACAAAGCTTTCTTT. The encoded protein is CSVGADKAFF.

This clone appeared once. The J gene is TRBJ1-2, the V gene TRBV7-9; tentative D call: TRBD1 (6 bases). The V gene's germline CDR1 is SEHNR and CDR2 FQNEAQ (reference sequence). Trimming stripped 4 bases from V and 4 bases from J, with 16 bases between. This CDR3 is built from 15 residues. The CDR3 protein is CASSSRTGHLYGYTF. The CDR3 region has the DNA TGTGCCAGCAGCTCACGAACGGGACACCTCTATGGCTACACCTTC.

The chain employs TRBV7-3 and TRBJ1-4, with TRBD1 identical over 9 bases. The ends lost 7 bases at V and 7 bases at J; junction bases unmatched: 7. Germline values: CDR1 SGHTA, CDR2 FQGTGA. The CDR3 spans 14 residues. DNA for the CDR3: TGTGCCAGCACCGTGGACAGGGGATCTGAAAAACTGTTTTTT. The encoded protein is CASTVDRGSEKLFF.

CDR3 DNA sequence: TGTGCCAGCAGTTCTCGGGGTGGGAACGCGCAGTTCTTC. Translating gives CASSSRGGNAQFF. This chain connects TRBV27 to TRBJ2-1; D possibly corresponds to TRBD2 (5 bases). Germline V CDR1 and CDR2: MNHEY, SMNVEV (reference sequence). V lost 4 bases, J lost 12 bases, and 16 bases lay in between. The CDR3 loop spans 13 amino acids.

DNA for the CDR3: TGTGCCAGCAGTGCCCGGGCTAGCGGTAGCACAGATACGCAGTATTTT. As protein: CASSARASGSTDTQYF. This chain connects TRBV6-1 to TRBJ2-3; 7 bases line up with TRBD2. The CDR3 is 16 residues long. V was clipped by 4 bases and J by 0 bases; unmatched bases: 7. Germline CDR1 reads MNHNS; CDR2 reads SASEGT.

This clone was observed a few times. This chain links TRBV5-1 with TRBJ2-7; 7 bases agree with TRBD1. The CDR3 spans 16 residues. Germline lookup yields CDR1 SGHRS and CDR2 YFSETQ. V gave up 3 bases and J gave up 4 bases; unmatched junction bases: 13. Written as DNA, the CDR3 is TGCGCCAGCAGCTCCCTGGCTGGGGGACAGCCGTACGAGCAGTACTTC. It translates to CASSSLAGGQPYEQYF.

This chain connects TRBV29-1 to TRBJ1-1; D gene ambiguous. The CDR3 spans 12 residues. The V gene lost 6 bases and the J gene lost 1 base, with 9 bases spanning the gap. Per germline, CDR1 SQVTM and CDR2 ANQGSEA. The CDR3 sequence: CSVARPNTEAFF. CDR3 nucleotide sequence: TGCAGCGTGGCGCGTCCGAACACTGAAGCTTTCTTT.

The chain joins TRBV4-2 to TRBJ2-7; D gene ambiguous. Per germline, CDR1 LGHNA and CDR2 YNFKEQ. Trimming left V 0 bases short and J 4 bases short, with 7 bases between. This CDR3 is 13 amino acids long. CDR3 amino acids: CASSQDLEYEQYF. The CDR3 DNA reads TGTGCCAGCAGCCAAGATCTAGAGTACGAGCAGTACTTC.

This clone was recorded a few times. The chain uses TRBV5-1 and TRBJ1-6; unclear D gene. In germline, CDR1 is SGHRS, CDR2 YFSETQ. Deletions cut 3 bases from V and 5 bases from J, with 9 bases between. The CDR3 spans 14 residues. The CDR3 reads CASSYPQDNSPLHF. In nucleotides, the CDR3 is TGCGCCAGCAGCTACCCGCAGGATAATTCACCCCTCCACTTT.

V gene TRBV18 combines with J gene TRBJ2-3; 7 nucleotides align to TRBD2. V dropped 4 bases and J dropped 2; count of bases not matched to a gene: 0. The CDR3 runs 13 residues. Per germline, CDR1 KGHSH and CDR2 LQKENI. CDR3 amino acids: CASSRDYTDTQYF. CDR3 DNA: TGTGCCAGCTCACGGGACTACACAGATACGCAGTATTTT.

The V and J genes are TRBV27 and TRBJ2-7, with 7 bases lining up with TRBD2. The V segment lost 4 bases and the J segment 6 bases; nucleotides outside the gene matches: 9. The germline V gene has CDR1 MNHEY and CDR2 SMNVEV (reference sequence). CDR3 length: 14 residues. CDR3 DNA: TGTGCCAGCAGTTCTTTGGGGGGGTCGGCCGAGCAGTACTTC. This gives the protein CASSSLGGSAEQYF.